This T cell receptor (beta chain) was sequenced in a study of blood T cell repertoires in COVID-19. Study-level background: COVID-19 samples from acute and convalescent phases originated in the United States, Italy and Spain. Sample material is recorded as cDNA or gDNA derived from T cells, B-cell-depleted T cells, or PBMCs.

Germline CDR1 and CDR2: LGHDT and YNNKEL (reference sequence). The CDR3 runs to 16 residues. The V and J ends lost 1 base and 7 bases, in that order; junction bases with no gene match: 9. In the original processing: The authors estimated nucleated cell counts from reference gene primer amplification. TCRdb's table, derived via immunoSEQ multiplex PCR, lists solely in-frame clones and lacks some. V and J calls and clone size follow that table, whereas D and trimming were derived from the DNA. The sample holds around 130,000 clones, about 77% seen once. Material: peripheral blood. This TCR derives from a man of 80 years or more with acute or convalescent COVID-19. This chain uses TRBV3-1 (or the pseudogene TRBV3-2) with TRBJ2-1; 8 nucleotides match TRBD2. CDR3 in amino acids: CASSQGNYRGGNEQFF. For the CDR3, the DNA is TGTGCCAGCAGCCAAGGGAACTACCGGGGGGGTAATGAGCAGTTCTTC.